This T cell receptor beta chain was obtained from a study of vaccination effects on CD4 cells after COVID-19. Findings of the study overall: After vaccination of healthy people, only 1 of 255 vaccine-induced clones cross-reacted with common cold coronaviruses. The study, lacking early post-infection timepoints, had few convalescent patients.

A word on this clone: Its target is unknown.

TCRdb's table, derived via immunoSEQ multiplex PCR, lists solely in-frame clones and lacks some. The table has tens of thousands of clones, approximately 80% seen once. Germline V gives CDR1 MNHNS, CDR2 SASEGT. V gave up 3 bases and J gave up 1 base; unmatched junction bases: 4. CDR3 length: 16 amino acids. Sequencing followed a ViraFEST assay step that expanded antigen-specific CD4+ T cells with viral peptide pools. Isolation of CD4+ T cells took place after more than 9 days of culture. Vaccinated recipients, who were negative for nucleocapsid antibodies, had no history of SARS-CoV-2 infection. The V call is TRBV6-1, the J call TRBJ2-3, with 10 bases fitting TRBD2. Sequences were derived from CD4+ T cells from PBMCs cultured with SARS-CoV-2 spike peptides, sampled before COVID-19 vaccination. This receptor was taken from a human donor who received a COVID-19 vaccine. The DNA for the CDR3 is TGTGCCAGCAGTGAGAGTCTAGCGGGGGGCACAGATACGCAGTATTTT. Amino acid sequence: CASSESLAGGTDTQYF.